This T cell receptor (beta chain) was captured in a study of cytomegalovirus exposure and HLA in healthy donors (TCRdb year 2017). For the study in its entirety: An earlier analysis of about 530 of the donors reported 276 Gb of sequence data and about 120 million unique TCR beta sequences obtained from 180 million or so T cells. Roughly 300 gigabases of sequencing data and approximately 85 million unique TCR sequences were included in an early release covering over 600 HLA-typed donors. Of the 350 to 450 genotyped donors, 65% to 90% were placed in the genetic ancestry cluster associated with self-reported Caucasian donors. The study was designed to test whether signatures of past pathogen exposure could be identified by cataloging public T cell receptors. The study used immunosequencing to profile the T cell repertoires of hundreds of subjects and linked those repertoires to cytomegalovirus serostatus. In addition to the first cohort of roughly 670 subjects, a separate validation cohort of approximately 120 different subjects was used. High-throughput TCR immunosequencing, statistical association of individual TCRs with disease status, and machine learning were combined to predict cytomegalovirus infection status. In a later analysis, previously published TCR beta repertoires from 550 to 700 donors were re-analyzed and high-resolution HLA genotyping was added so that TCR occurrence patterns could be studied. Rather than using new phenotypic data, the later analysis identified candidate immune exposures from TCR beta sequences and from how often those sequences occurred across donors. An earlier analysis of roughly 600 of the donors used high-throughput TCR beta sequencing to judge whether each TCR beta V gene segment behaved as functional or pseudogenic. Donor age, sex, ethnicity and CMV serostatus were collected together with the repertoire data. Genome-wide SNP genotypes for about 60% of the roughly 700 donors were used in a later genetic analysis, which treated that subset as a discovery cohort. All discovery cohort repertoires had been generated using a single sequencing platform. Class I and class II HLA loci were covered by the typing at four-digit resolution. The number of donors typed differed by locus, with roughly 620-630 for A, B, C, DRB1 and DQB1, 522 for DQA1, 606 for DPA1, and some 470 for DPB1. Roughly 5 DR-DQ haplotypes were treated as single units for association and clustering because of strong linkage in the cohort. On average, 235,054 unique TCR beta nucleotide sequences were sequenced per donor among 398 genotyped donors of the cohort, with about 19% of those sequences being non-productive.

Notes on this clone: It has no known antigen specificity. Base-call qualities are not available, and no considerably larger clone is one nucleotide away.

The receptor library was made with the immunoSEQ multiplex PCR assay. For the multiplex PCR, a mixture combining 60 forward primers for TCR Vbeta segments and 13 reverse primers for TCR Jbeta segments was used. A multiplex PCR assay on genomic DNA amplified the CDR3 region of rearranged TCR beta genes. Amplified TCR beta libraries were sequenced as 87-base-pair reads on the Illumina HiSeq System. In the paper's pipeline: In a later analysis, tens of millions of unique TCR beta chains were counted across the 500 to 850 repertoires, and roughly 11 million of these chains were shared by at least two donors. Raw reads were error-corrected and collapsed into unique sequences by a nearest-neighbor algorithm in which closely related sequences were merged to remove PCR and sequencing errors. V, D and J gene segments were assigned by aligning CDR3 sequences to IMGT reference sequences. Each retained sequence needed at least a six-nucleotide match to both a V gene segment and a J gene segment. Rearrangements were classified as productive when the CDR3 lacked stop codons and remained in frame with V and J, and all other rearrangements were classified as non-productive. Following IMGT convention, CDR3 was defined as the stretch from the second conserved V-encoded cysteine to the conserved J-encoded phenylalanine. The earlier analysis of about 570 of the donors excluded any sequence lacking an unambiguous match to a single V gene segment. An earlier analysis of roughly 590 of the donors called V segments functional above 56.7% productive rearrangements and segregating when the between-donor standard deviation exceeded 5%. A statistical classification framework was built to diagnose cytomegalovirus status from the catalog of TCR beta chain sequences. In a later analysis, TCR nucleotide sequences were compared against IMGT/GENE-DB human TR gene sequences so that V and J genes could be assigned. A later analysis assigned CDR3 sequences and most-parsimonious VDJ recombination scenarios with the TCRdist pipeline. In a later analysis, every TCR beta chain was defined by the combination of its CDR3 amino acid sequence and its V-gene family, and reads without a unique V-gene family were dropped. A later analysis removed 592 highly shared, low-generation-probability nucleotide sequences to deal with suspected cross-contamination and a sequencing artifact. A later analysis calculated a clonal expansion index for each public chain from normalized within-repertoire ranks of inferred template counts. Generation probabilities in a later analysis came from a VDJ recombination model fitted to out-of-frame rearrangements, and those results were checked against IGoR. In a later analysis, TCR-TCR, TCR-HLA and TCR-CMV co-occurrence was scored with hypergeometric tests, and a repertoire-size bias correction was applied to TCR pairs. To estimate false discovery rates, a later analysis permuted the HLA or CMV assignments 20 times. In a later analysis, co-occurring TCRs were grouped using DBSCAN, and TCRdist sequence similarity was added for clustering within HLA-allele-positive subsets. Repertoires with fewer than 30,000 or more than 120,000 public chains were left out of co-occurrence clustering, as were about five repertoires with anomalous nucleotide sharing. The table was pulled from immuneACCESS by TCRdb, which kept in-frame rearrangements only. Such tables lose some clones; where checked, under half of the loss comes from unresolved V genes, and the rest has no known cause. That table gives V, J and clone size, and the DNA gave D and trimming. This sample holds approximately 140,000 clones; around two thirds were observed only once. The ten largest clonotypes hold around 1.8% of the sample.

From the germline V gene, CDR1 is SGHAT and CDR2 is FQNNGV. The CDR3 goes from the cysteine to the phenylalanine over 16 residues. Only the CDR3 portion is preserved as DNA: 48 bases, with reading frame beginning at the first base. Trimmed from V: 0 bases; trimmed from J: 9 bases; junction bases lacking a gene match: 7. What the work shows at the level of the full study, not this receptor alone: The only immune exposure information available for the cohort was CMV serostatus. According to a later analysis, TCR association rates differed among HLA loci, with DRB1 alleles showing the most associated TCRs and HLA-C alleles showing the fewest. The authors suggested that the approach could potentially be extended to other disease states and immunological phenotypes. A cluster of highly shared sequence variants was judged likely to represent a technical artifact of the sequencing pipeline. An earlier analysis of 450 to 750 of the donors showed that most TCR beta V segments appeared in productive rearrangements either about 87% or about 30% of the time, which broadly matched IMGT annotations. HLA typing was unavailable for some donors at each locus, so association tests used only the typed subset. The 87-base-pair reads could not distinguish some IMGT-functional V segments, including TRBV6-2 and TRBV6-3, so those segments were excluded. At a false discovery rate of 0.05, a later analysis linked approximately 18,000 TCR beta sequences to specific HLA alleles. Presence/absence analyses assumed roughly uniform sequencing depth across donors, an assumption that may not hold. In the study, some 160 TCR beta chains were listed as associated with cytomegalovirus. In vitro tests confirmed that a few of the cytomegalovirus-associated TCR beta chains recognize cytomegalovirus antigens. The earlier analysis of approximately 540 of the donors excluded fewer than 20 rarely observed V segments, including chromosome 9 orphons, because counts were too low. A later analysis found that most CMV-associated TCR beta chains appeared HLA-restricted, with HLA associations seemingly driven largely by CMV exposure. The classifier was reported to diagnose cytomegalovirus status with high specificity and sensitivity in both the original cohort and the validation cohort. Strong co-occurrence of HLA alleles, especially DR and DQ, made assigning TCR associations to individual alleles difficult. Compared with equally common non-associated chains, HLA-associated TCR beta chains in a later analysis were more clonally expanded and had lower generation probabilities. Linkage disequilibrium might explain the correlated functional status among segregating V segments, but an unknown experimental factor could not be excluded. In a later genetic analysis, a missense DCLRE1C variant was associated with V-gene and J-gene trimming of TCR beta chains, and the association was replicated in an independent cohort. Across donors, most TCR sequences were observed very rarely, whereas some public TCRs were present in many individuals. According to a later analysis, parvovirus B19, influenza, CMV and Epstein-Barr virus appeared linked to several top co-occurrence clusters. A further reported finding was that TCR beta sequences accurately predicted the HLA-A and HLA-B alleles for most subjects in the first cohort. Compared with the approximately 700-donor mean, donors in an Asian-associated ancestry cluster had fewer N-insertions in productive TCRs, according to a later genetic analysis. In this cohort, only TCR beta chains were sequenced, and detectable features were limited by the absence of alpha or paired-chain data.

The cohort consisted of hundreds of healthy bone marrow donors. All cohort members were sampled while nominally healthy, although unrecorded immune exposures were likely present. The donor was CMV seronegative and belonged to the group of 320 or so seronegative cohort members. Every donor gave a peripheral blood sample, and the peripheral blood mononuclear cells from that sample were used for TCR beta sequencing. The Qiagen DNeasy Blood Extraction Kit was used to extract genomic DNA from the blood cell samples. The sample comprised PBMCs. The source of this sequence is a male donor in good health and CMV-seronegative. This chain joins TRBV11-2 to TRBJ1-6, and 8 junction bases match TRBD1. The DNA is TGTGCCAGCAGCTTAGATCCCGGGACAGGCATTTCACCCCTCCACTTT. Its coded protein is CASSLDPGTGISPLHF.